This T cell receptor (beta chain) was sequenced for a study of blood T cell repertoires in COVID-19. The CDR3 has 15 amino acids. Germline V gene lookup returns CDR1 SGHRS and CDR2 YFSETQ. The junction had 10 bases not matched to a gene; V was cut back by 4 bases and J by 7 bases. Original handling: Amplification of reference gene primers provided the estimated nucleated cell counts. Method: immunoSEQ multiplex PCR; TCRdb's copy keeps in-frame clones and lacks some. V and J calls and clone size are those listed in that table; D and trimming were worked out from the DNA. The data hold roughly 76,000 clones, with 82% observed a single time.

Sequencing was done on a sample of peripheral blood. The TCR sequence derives from a woman in her seventies with acute or convalescent COVID-19. This chain joins TRBV5-1 and TRBJ2-1, with 8 bases identical to TRBD1. The CDR3 region has the DNA TGCGCCAGCAGCCAGCTCAGCACAGGGGGGAATGAGCAGTTCTTC. Translation: CASSQLSTGGNEQFF.